The subject of this entry is one T cell receptor (beta chain). What it recognizes is unknown. The data are from a study of T cell responses to AZD1222 COVID-19 vaccine. Study outcomes and limitations: Of the AZD1222 recipients, only five or six were seropositive at baseline.

The length of the CDR3 is 15 residues. Trimming left V 4 bases short and J 2 bases short, with 15 bases between. Looked up from germline, CDR1 is ENHRY and CDR2 is SYGVKD. The table came from immunoSEQ multiplex PCR; TCRdb's copy has only in-frame clones and leaves some out. The profile covers around 120,000 clones, with roughly 92% appearing a single time and 1.6% taken by the ten largest. Sequencing was performed on peripheral blood, taken 28 days after the second AZD1222 dose. The chain recombines TRBV10-3 with TRBJ2-7, with D perhaps given as TRBD1 or TRBD2 (5 bases each). This sequence was found in an adult who received the AZD1222 COVID-19 vaccine. In DNA, the CDR3 is TGTGCCATCAGTGGTGCGAGGGGAGCCACCTACGAGCAGTACTTC. Translated: CAISGARGATYEQYF.